Below are 10 T cell receptor beta chains sequenced from a single sample in a study of blood T cell repertoires in COVID-19. Sequencing used immunoSEQ multiplex PCR; TCRdb keeps in-frame clones, though not all of them. The data hold some 38,000 clones, with around 85% observed a single time. Sequenced material: peripheral blood. These receptors all come from a man between 65 and 85 years old with acute or convalescent COVID-19.

This clone came up once. The rearrangement joins TRBV27 to TRBJ2-7, with 8 bases fitting TRBD1. Germline V lookup: CDR1 MNHEY, CDR2 SMNVEV (reference sequence). This CDR3 has 15 residues. Trimming took 6 bases from V and 2 from J; bases not matched to a gene: 9. The CDR3 sequence: CASRSRRGLTYEQYF. CDR3 DNA sequence: TGTGCCAGCAGATCCCGCAGGGGGCTCACCTACGAGCAGTACTTC.

This clone was seen only once. The genes are TRBV19 and TRBJ2-7; 8 bases line up with TRBD2. The ends lost 1 base at V and 7 bases at J; junction bases unmatched: 6. The CDR3 is 14 amino acids. Germline assignment: CDR1 LNHDA and CDR2 SQIVND (reference sequence). DNA for the CDR3: TGTGCCAGTAGTATAGGGCTAGCGGGTGGAGAGCAGTACTTC. Its protein is CASSIGLAGGEQYF. Together with reference TRBV19 and TRBJ2-7, the CDR3 gives the full variable domain: DGGITQSPKYLFRKEGQNVTLSCEQNLNHDAMYWYRQDPGQGLRLIYYSQIVNDFQKGDIAEGYSVSREKKESFPLTVTSAQKNPTAFYLCASSIGLAGGEQYFGPGTRLTVT.

V usage is TRBV11-3 and J usage is TRBJ2-7; TRBD1 aligns across 8 bases. The CDR3 runs to 14 residues. Germline V gives CDR1 SGHNT, CDR2 YENEEA. After removal of 5 bases from V and 5 bases from J, the junction contained 8 bases not matched to a gene. The CDR3 DNA is TGTGCCAGCAGCCCAAGACAGGGGTTCGACGAGCAGTACTTC. This sequence encodes CASSPRQGFDEQYF.

V is TRBV28 and J is TRBJ1-5, with a possible D match to TRBD1 (6 bases). Per the germline V gene, CDR1 is MDHEN and CDR2 is SYDVKM. The V end was cut by 7 bases, the J end by 9 bases, with 28 bases between. The CDR3 covers 17 residues. The CDR3 is CASILNRVGTTKRPQHF. DNA of the CDR3: TGTGCCAGCATCCTTAACAGGGTTGGGACCACCAAGCGGCCCCAGCATTTT.

The chain links TRBV29-1 to TRBJ1-2; D perhaps matches TRBD1 (5 bases). The V gene's germline CDR1 is SQVTM and CDR2 ANQGSEA. The CDR3 runs to 13 residues. Trimming stripped 0 bases from V and 6 bases from J, with 11 bases between. The CDR3 sequence is CSVEDEWGDGYTF. The CDR3 region has the DNA TGCAGCGTTGAAGATGAGTGGGGGGATGGCTACACCTTC.

J is TRBJ1-2 and V is TRBV7-9, with TRBD1 matching over 7 bases. This CDR3 region has 13 residues. The V segment lost 3 bases and the J segment 7 bases; nucleotides outside the gene matches: 5. CDR1 SEHNR and CDR2 FQNEAQ come from the germline V gene (reference sequence). CDR3 nucleotides: TGTGCCAGCAGCTTTGAGGGGGCGATTGGCTACACCTTC. This gives the protein CASSFEGAIGYTF.

This chain links TRBV6-1 with TRBJ1-2; no definite D call. This CDR3 comprises 12 residues. Germline loops: CDR1 MNHNS, CDR2 SASEGT. The V and J ends lost 3 bases and 5 bases respectively, with 7 bases between them. CDR3 in amino acids: CASSENQYGYTF. CDR3 DNA: TGTGCCAGCAGTGAGAACCAGTATGGCTACACCTTC.

This chain joins TRBV5-1 and TRBJ2-7, with 14 bases lining up with TRBD2. The V gene end was trimmed by 3 bases and the J gene end by 4 bases; junction bases not matched to a gene: 3. The CDR3 has 15 amino acids. The germline CDR1 and CDR2 sequences are SGHRS and YFSETQ. The CDR3, as DNA: TGCGCCAGCAGCTCGGGACTAGCGGGAGATTACGAGCAGTACTTC. It yields the protein CASSSGLAGDYEQYF.

This clone was observed once. V gene TRBV15 combines with J gene TRBJ2-3; a weak D match, TRBD1 (7 bases). Trimming took 0 bases from V and 4 from J, leaving 14 bases between them. The CDR3 covers 16 residues. Germline V gives CDR1 LNHNV, CDR2 YYDKDF (reference sequence). The CDR3 DNA sequence: TGTGCCACCAGCAGAGATATGGCAGGGGGGTCAGATACGCAGTATTTT. Protein: CATSRDMAGGSDTQYF.

The chain is built from TRBV19 and TRBJ1-5; 10 nucleotides align to TRBD1. V gave up 4 bases and J gave up 2 bases; unmatched junction bases: 11. Per the germline V gene, CDR1 is LNHDA and CDR2 is SQIVND (reference sequence). The CDR3 spans 18 residues. CDR3 amino acids: CASSTRDRGAGGNQPQHF. The CDR3 nucleotides read TGTGCCAGTAGTACCCGGGACAGGGGCGCGGGGGGCAATCAGCCCCAGCATTTT.